Listed here are 25 T cell receptor beta chains from one sample, sequenced in a study of PD-1 blockade in classical Hodgkin lymphoma. Data came from immunoSEQ multiplex PCR; TCRdb stores just in-frame clones and leaves some out. The data contain about 20,000 clones, approximately 84% of them singletons. Every patient experienced relapse after autologous stem cell transplantation, and brentuximab vedotin exposure varied. Sequencing used peripheral blood mononuclear cells (PBMCs), obtained at baseline. The receptor set was obtained from a human donor with classical Hodgkin lymphoma.

This clone was seen only once. V usage is TRBV14 and J usage is TRBJ2-1, with 9 nucleotides matching TRBD1. Germline V gene data show CDR1 as SGHDN and CDR2 as FVKESK. Losses at the gene ends were 4 bases for V and 5 bases for J; bases not matched to a gene: 9. The CDR3 loop spans 16 amino acids. DNA of the CDR3: TGTGCCAGCAGCCTAGTCCCGGGACAGGGTGACAATGAGCAGTTCTTC. Amino acids: CASSLVPGQGDNEQFF. Complete variable domain (other parts from reference TRBV14 and TRBJ2-1): EAGVTQFPSHSVIEKGQTVTLRCDPISGHDNLYWYRRVMGKEIKFLLHFVKESKQDESGMPNNRFLAERTGGTYSTLKVQPAELEDSGVYFCASSLVPGQGDNEQFFGPGTRLTVL.

This CDR3 reads CASSLERGSNYGYTF. For the CDR3, the DNA is TGTGCCAGCAGCTTAGAACGGGGCAGTAACTATGGCTACACCTTC. The chain combines TRBV11-2 with TRBJ1-2; possible D gene TRBD1, 5 bases. Germline CDR1 reads SGHAT; CDR2 reads FQNNGV. Trimming cost V 0 bases and J 1 base, with 9 bases left between them. This CDR3 region has 15 residues.

V is TRBV7-8 and J is TRBJ1-6; D is unclear. CDR3 length: 16 amino acids. CDR1 is SGHVS and CDR2 is FQNEAQ in the germline V gene. V was pared by 1 base and J by 7 bases, with 14 bases between. The CDR3 coding sequence is TGTGCCAGCAGCTTAGATTGGGTCGTGTTAAATTCACCCCTCCACTTT. As protein: CASSLDWVVLNSPLHF. Using reference TRBV7-8 and TRBJ1-6 for the parts outside the CDR3, the full variable domain is GAGVSQSPRYKVAKRGQDVALRCDPISGHVSLFWYQQALGQGPEFLTYFQNEAQLDKSGLPSDRFFAERPEGSVSTLKIQRTQQEDSAVYLCASSLDWVVLNSPLHFGNGTRLTVT.

The V gene is TRBV9, the J gene TRBJ2-5, with D perhaps assigned TRBD1 or TRBD2 (6 bases each). The CDR3 is 13 amino acids. Germline V lookup: CDR1 SGDLS, CDR2 YYNGEE. V was shortened by 4 bases and J by 5 bases, with 12 bases between the two germline ends. In DNA form, the CDR3 reads TGTGCCAGCAGCCCCGGGGGCAGGGAGACCCAGTACTTC. Encoded protein: CASSPGGRETQYF.

J is TRBJ1-1 and V is TRBV7-3, with a weak D call TRBD1 (5 bases). The CDR3 contains 14 residues. The germline gives CDR1 SGHTA, CDR2 FQGTGA. Trimming stripped 0 bases from V and 1 base from J, with 6 bases between. Written as DNA, the CDR3 is TGTGCCAGCAGCTTAACCGGGGGGAACACTGAAGCTTTCTTT. It codes for CASSLTGGNTEAFF.

The CDR3: CASSPGDRVVYEQYF. The CDR3 DNA reads as TGTGCCAGCAGTCCTGGAGACAGGGTAGTGTACGAGCAGTACTTC. The chain uses TRBV7-2 and TRBJ2-7; 7 positions match TRBD1. Germline trimming cut 6 bases from V and 4 bases from J; bases unmatched to any gene: 12. The CDR3 is 15 amino acids. Looked up from germline, CDR1 is SGHTA and CDR2 is FQGNSA.

This clone is a singleton in its sample. J is TRBJ1-2 and V is TRBV11-2; TRBD1 might be the D (6 bases). This CDR3 is built from 14 residues. The V end lost 0 bases, the J end lost 7 bases, and 12 bases lay between the germline ends. Germline values: CDR1 SGHAT, CDR2 FQNNGV. The CDR3 nucleotides read TGTGCCAGCAGCTTAGAGGGACACATTACTGGCTACACCTTC. Protein: CASSLEGHITGYTF.

This clone turned up a few times. The CDR3 loop is CAISELRLGGTQYF. As DNA, the CDR3 is TGTGCCATCAGTGAGCTGAGACTGGGAGGGACGCAGTATTTT. The genes are TRBV10-3 and TRBJ2-3; 7 positions agree with TRBD2. The germline V gene encodes CDR1 ENHRY and CDR2 SYGVKD. The trim removed 2 bases at V and 9 bases at J, leaving 8 bases unmatched. The CDR3 extends over 14 amino acids.

This clone was counted a single time. This chain joins TRBV7-2 and TRBJ1-2; D is unclear. The germline V gene has CDR1 SGHTA and CDR2 FQGNSA. The V gene lost 3 bases and the J gene lost 4 bases, with 9 bases spanning the gap. The CDR3 runs to 13 residues. The CDR3 nucleotides read TGTGCCAGCAGCTTTGGGCAGCTCTATGGCTACACCTTC. Protein sequence: CASSFGQLYGYTF. Drawing the rest from reference TRBV7-2 and TRBJ1-2, the complete variable domain is GAGVSQSPSNKVTEKGKDVELRCDPISGHTALYWYRQSLGQGLEFLIYFQGNSAPDKSGLPSDRFSAERTGGSVSTLTIQRTQQEDSAVYLCASSFGQLYGYTFGSGTRLTVV.

As regards this clone: Other DNA sequences in the sample encode the same CDR3. V is TRBV6-4 and J is TRBJ2-3, with D perhaps being TRBD1 or TRBD2 (5 bases each). Between the trimmed V and J ends, which lost 2 bases and 0 bases, there was a span of 9 bases. CDR3 size: 15 residues. Germline V gives CDR1 MRHNA, CDR2 SNTAGT. The CDR3 here is CASSDGTGSTDTQYF. DNA of the CDR3: TGTGCCAGCAGTGACGGGACGGGTAGCACAGATACGCAGTATTTT.

This clone was counted between two and nine times. The V gene is TRBV5-5, the J gene TRBJ2-7; 7 bases align to TRBD1. J was trimmed by 6 bases and V by 4 bases; bases with no gene match: 4. The CDR3 loop spans 12 amino acids. Germline loops: CDR1 SGHKS, CDR2 YYEKEE (reference sequence). The CDR3 DNA reads TGTGCCAGCAGCAGGGGGCGAAGCGAGCAGTACTTC. Its protein product is CASSRGRSEQYF.

The chain is built from TRBV5-8 and TRBJ2-1, with D hard to call. The CDR3 covers 12 residues. In germline, CDR1 is SGHTS, CDR2 YDEGEE. Trimming pared 7 bases from V and 9 bases from J, leaving 14 bases between. The chain's CDR3 is CASDQMSLEQFF. For the CDR3, the DNA is TGTGCCAGCGACCAGATGAGCCTTGAGCAGTTCTTC.

This clone appeared once. The chain links TRBV27 to TRBJ1-6; 8 bases are a match to TRBD1. After removal of 4 bases from V and 9 bases from J, the junction contained 2 bases not matched to a gene. Germline V gives CDR1 MNHEY, CDR2 SMNVEV (reference sequence). This CDR3 has 13 residues. The CDR3 coding sequence is TGTGCCAGCAGTTCTGACAGGGGTTCACCCCTCCACTTT. Its translation: CASSSDRGSPLHF.

J is TRBJ1-2 and V is TRBV15, with D possibly matching TRBD1 (6 bases). The CDR3 runs 13 residues. V was cut by 9 bases and J by 4 bases, with 15 bases left in between. The germline gives CDR1 LNHNV, CDR2 YYDKDF (reference sequence). CDR3 coding DNA: TGTGCCACAAAGACAGGCAATAGCTATGGCTACACCTTC. Protein sequence: CATKTGNSYGYTF.

The chain carries TRBV5-5 and TRBJ1-5, with a tentative D call TRBD1 (6 bases). Per germline, CDR1 SGHKS and CDR2 YYEKEE (reference sequence). V shed 0 bases and J shed 4 bases, with 11 bases lying between them. The CDR3 extends over 15 amino acids. CDR3 amino acids: CASSLDRVPNQPQHF. The CDR3 DNA reads as TGTGCCAGCAGCTTGGACAGGGTTCCTAATCAGCCCCAGCATTTT.

The V gene is TRBV5-1, the J gene TRBJ2-2, with no clear D. CDR1 and CDR2 from the germline V gene are SGHRS and YFSETQ. V lost 1 base and J lost 3, with 13 bases in between. This CDR3 spans 16 amino acids. The CDR3 protein is CASSLQWQAYTGELFF. The DNA for the CDR3 is TGCGCCAGCAGCTTGCAATGGCAGGCGTACACCGGGGAGCTGTTTTTT.

This chain uses TRBV6-6 with TRBJ2-7, with TRBD1 identical over 7 bases. This CDR3 contains 12 residues. With V trimmed by 6 bases and J by 5 bases, 4 bases remained unmatched. Per the germline V gene, CDR1 is MNHNY and CDR2 is SVGAGI (reference sequence). The CDR3 nucleotides read TGTGCCAGCAGGACAGGGTTCCACGAGCAGTACTTC. Its protein product is CASRTGFHEQYF.

V is TRBV5-8 and J is TRBJ2-1; D is undetermined. Trimming cost V 1 base and J 12 bases, with 11 bases left between them. The CDR3 spans 12 residues. CDR1 and CDR2 (germline): SGHTS, YDEGEE. The CDR3 spells CASSLPLRTQFF. The DNA of the CDR3 is TGTGCCAGCAGCTTGCCCCTCCGGACGCAGTTCTTC. The variable domain in full, with the rest retrieved from reference TRBV5-8 and TRBJ2-1, is EAGVTQSPTHLIKTRGQQATLRCSPISGHTSVYWYQQALGLGLQFLLWYDEGEERNRGNFPPRFSGRQFPNYSSELNVNALELEDSALYLCASSLPLRTQFFGPGTRLTVL.

This clone was observed a handful of times. The V and J genes are TRBV6-5 and TRBJ1-2; D is unresolved. The germline V gene has CDR1 MNHEY and CDR2 SVGAGI. With 2 bases removed from V and 8 bases from J, the gap between germline ends came to 15 bases. The CDR3 extends over 14 amino acids. CDR3 protein: CASSYTPNGPGYTF. As DNA, the CDR3 is TGTGCCAGCAGTTACACCCCAAATGGGCCGGGCTACACCTTC.

V is TRBV29-1 and J is TRBJ1-1; TRBD1 is a possible D gene (5 bases). The germline V and J ends were trimmed by 4 bases and 7 bases, with 16 bases remaining between them. Germline V gene sequence: CDR1 SQVTM, CDR2 ANQGSEA. CDR3 size: 13 residues. The CDR3 protein is CSVARVLLGEAFF. In DNA, the CDR3 is TGCAGCGTTGCCAGGGTCTTGCTGGGTGAAGCTTTCTTT. Combining the CDR3 with reference TRBV29-1 and TRBJ1-1 gives the whole variable domain SAVISQKPSRDICQRGTSLTIQCQVDSQVTMMFWYRQQPGQSLTLIATANQGSEATYESGFVIDKFPISRPNLTFSTLTVSNMSPEDSSIYLCSVARVLLGEAFFGQGTRLTVV.

The V call is TRBV6-6, the J call TRBJ1-2; the match to TRBD1 covers 7 bases. This CDR3 is 14 amino acids long. Trimming cost V 0 bases and J 4 bases; bases outside gene matches: 2. Germline CDR1 and CDR2: MNHNY and SVGAGI (reference sequence). The chain's CDR3 is CASSYSQGVYGYTF. The DNA of the CDR3 is TGTGCCAGCAGTTACTCGCAGGGGGTCTATGGCTACACCTTC.

The V call is TRBV6-5, the J call TRBJ2-7; tentatively, D is TRBD1 (6 bases). V was cut by 0 bases and J by 3 bases, with 9 bases left in between. The length of the CDR3 is 14 residues. CDR1 MNHEY and CDR2 SVGAGI come from the germline V gene. DNA of the CDR3: TGTGCCAGCAGTTACTCCCGGGACATCTACGAGCAGTACTTC. Translated, it gives CASSYSRDIYEQYF.

The V gene is TRBV18, the J gene TRBJ1-1; 9 bases match TRBD1. Germline V gene data show CDR1 as KGHSH and CDR2 as LQKENI. The CDR3 totals 14 residues. The J segment lost 3 bases and the V segment lost 6 bases, leaving 5 bases of the junction unmatched. In DNA form, the CDR3 reads TGTGCCAGCTCCCTACAGGGGGCCCACACTGAAGCTTTCTTT. Its translation is CASSLQGAHTEAFF.

The gene calls are TRBV30 and TRBJ1-2, with D perhaps matching TRBD1 (5 bases). Looked up from germline, CDR1 is GTSNPN and CDR2 is SVGIG (reference sequence). This CDR3 spans 13 amino acids. Trimming removed 4 bases at V and 4 bases at J, with 13 bases between. CDR3 residues: CAWIGGVAYGYTF. CDR3 DNA sequence: TGTGCCTGGATTGGGGGGGTGGCCTATGGCTACACCTTC.

This chain uses TRBV9 with TRBJ1-2; D is unresolved. Germline CDR1 is SGDLS and CDR2 is YYNGEE. The CDR3 loop spans 15 amino acids. The V end lost 1 base, the J end lost 0 bases, and 10 bases lay between the germline ends. Here the CDR3 reads CASSVSWASNYGYTF. The CDR3 region has the DNA TGTGCCAGCAGCGTAAGCTGGGCCTCTAACTATGGCTACACCTTC.